Following are 30 T cell receptor beta chains from one sample sequenced in a study of blood T cell repertoires in COVID-19. Measured with immunoSEQ multiplex PCR; TCRdb has only the in-frame clones, and not every one. Of 160,000 or so clones in the sample, roughly 75% were seen once. Sequencing was carried out using peripheral blood. These TCRs come from a man aged 65-85 years with active or convalescent COVID-19.

This chain links TRBV2 with TRBJ1-3; possibly TRBD1 for D (6 bases). Germline loops: CDR1 SNHLY, CDR2 FYNNEI. The germline V and J ends were trimmed by 11 bases and 2 bases, with 13 bases remaining between them. The length of the CDR3 is 13 residues. The CDR3 sequence is CAHMGGPGNTIYF. In DNA, the CDR3 is TGTGCCCACATGGGGGGGCCTGGAAACACCATATATTTT. The variable domain in full, completed from reference TRBV2 and TRBJ1-3, reads EPEVTQTPSHQVTQMGQEVILRCVPISNHLYFYWYRQILGQKVEFLVSFYNNEISEKSEIFDDQFSVERPDGSNFTLKIRSTKLEDSAMYFCAHMGGPGNTIYFGEGSWLTVV.

The gene calls are TRBV5-1 and TRBJ1-1; D not certain. The germline V and J ends were trimmed by 4 bases and 5 bases, with 18 bases remaining between them. Germline CDR1 reads SGHRS; CDR2 reads YFSETQ. The CDR3 loop spans 15 amino acids. CDR3 sequence (DNA): TGCGCCAGCAGCGCCCATGACGGGTCGGGAACTGAAGCTTTCTTT. Translation gives CASSAHDGSGTEAFF.

The chain has TRBV11-2 and TRBJ2-1; TRBD2 is a possible D gene (5 bases). Trimming removed 6 bases from V and 6 bases from J, with 12 bases in between. The CDR3 spans 13 residues. CDR1 SGHAT and CDR2 FQNNGV come from the germline V gene. Here the CDR3 DNA reads TGTGCCAGCAGGATCCCGGGGAGCAATGAGCAGTTCTTC. Its translation is CASRIPGSNEQFF.

The chain joins TRBV11-2 to TRBJ2-3, with TRBD1 matching over 8 bases. The CDR3 is made up of 17 amino acids. With V trimmed by 1 base and J by 1 base, 7 bases remained unmatched. From germline, CDR1 is SGHAT and CDR2 FQNNGV. The DNA of the CDR3 is TGTGCCAGCAGCTTAGGACCCCCAGGGGGCGGCACAGATACGCAGTATTTT. As protein: CASSLGPPGGGTDTQYF.

The chain links TRBV30 to TRBJ1-4; TRBD1 might be the D (6 bases). The ends were cut back, 5 bases at V and 8 bases at J, with 15 bases in the middle. CDR3 size: 13 residues. The germline V gene encodes CDR1 GTSNPN and CDR2 SVGIG (reference sequence). The CDR3 bases are TGTGCCTGGGACCAGGGGCATGAGGAAAAACTGTTTTTT. Residues: CAWDQGHEEKLFF.

With regard to this clone: The junction departs from the called germline gene at one end, perhaps through a read error. CDR3 sequence reads: CASSLTTRQGHF. The CDR3 nucleotides are TGTGCCAGCAGTCTCACCACTAGACAGGGCCACTTC. V gene TRBV28 combines with J gene TRBJ1-2; TRBD1 matches at 7 bases. In germline, CDR1 is MDHEN, CDR2 SYDVKM. The CDR3 length is 12 residues.

This clone was observed once. The V and J genes are TRBV30 and TRBJ1-5; D is perhaps TRBD1 (5 bases). This CDR3 contains 14 residues. Trimming took 3 bases from V and 2 from J, leaving 11 bases between them. Germline V gene sequence: CDR1 GTSNPN, CDR2 SVGIG (reference sequence). DNA of the CDR3: TGTGCCTGGAGCACAGGACACCGCAATCAGCCCCAGCATTTT. It codes for CAWSTGHRNQPQHF.

The genes are TRBV4-1 and TRBJ2-1, with D perhaps TRBD1 (5 bases). This CDR3 contains 15 residues. Germline lookup yields CDR1 MGHRA and CDR2 YSYEKL. Trimming left V 7 bases short and J 0 bases short, with 13 bases between. This CDR3 is CASTLGASSYNEQFF. The CDR3 DNA is TGCGCCAGCACCCTTGGGGCGAGCTCCTACAATGAGCAGTTCTTC.

This chain uses TRBV2 with TRBJ2-1; TRBD2 matches 9 bases. The CDR3 spans 14 residues. The junction had 9 bases not matched to a gene; V was cut back by 6 bases and J by 9 bases. CDR1 and CDR2 (germline): SNHLY, FYNNEI. In nucleotides, the CDR3 is TGTGCCAGCAGCCAGCGGGAGGAGGGGGGTGAGCAGTTCTTC. Translated, it gives CASSQREEGGEQFF.

The chain carries TRBV4-1 and TRBJ1-6, with TRBD1 identical over 11 bases. Germline CDR1 MGHRA, CDR2 YSYEKL. The length of the CDR3 is 14 residues. V lost 3 bases, J lost 9 bases, and 1 base stayed unmatched. The CDR3 bases are TGCGCCAGCAGCCACGGGACAGGGGGTTCACCCCTCCACTTT. The encoded protein is CASSHGTGGSPLHF.

This chain uses TRBV6-2 or TRBV6-3 with TRBJ2-3; 8 bases map to TRBD1. Germline V gene sequence: CDR1 MNHEY, CDR2 SVGEGT. There are 15 residues in the CDR3. V lost 2 bases and J lost 4; bases outside the gene matches: 5. CDR3 amino acids: CASSYGRTGPDTQYF. The CDR3 DNA follows: TGTGCCAGCAGTTACGGGCGGACAGGGCCAGATACGCAGTATTTT.

V is TRBV7-2 and J is TRBJ2-5; perhaps TRBD2 as D (5 bases). Germline loops: CDR1 SGHTA, CDR2 FQGNSA. This CDR3 has 14 residues. Trimming stripped 2 bases from V and 2 bases from J, with 9 bases between. In DNA, the CDR3 is TGTGCCAGCAGCTTATTTGGGGAGCAAGAGACCCAGTACTTC. This sequence encodes CASSLFGEQETQYF.

The chain links TRBV6-5 to TRBJ1-1, with a tentative D call TRBD1 (5 bases). CDR3 length: 13 residues. V dropped 8 bases and J dropped 6 bases, with 16 bases sitting between them. The germline V gene encodes CDR1 MNHEY and CDR2 SVGAGI. CDR3 in DNA: TGTGCCAGCTCCCCCACGCGGGGCTCTGAAGCTTTCTTT. This codes for CASSPTRGSEAFF.

This clone was counted only a few times. This chain connects TRBV20-1 to TRBJ2-7; the D gene is possibly TRBD1 (6 bases). The CDR3 spans 11 residues. Trimming removed 6 bases at V and 6 bases at J, with 12 bases between. The germline gives CDR1 DFQATT, CDR2 SNEGSKA (reference sequence). DNA of the CDR3: TGCAGTGCCGGGCGAGGGGGCGAGCAGTACTTC. This sequence encodes CSAGRGGEQYF.

CDR3 residues: CASSLFGQHSREAFF. For the CDR3, the DNA is TGTGCCAGCAGCTTATTCGGACAGCATTCACGGGAAGCTTTCTTT. The genes are TRBV5-6 and TRBJ1-1, with D tentatively TRBD1 (6 bases). Germline assignment: CDR1 SGHDT and CDR2 YYEEEE. The CDR3 runs 15 residues. Trimming removed 2 bases at V and 8 bases at J, with 19 bases between.

The chain links TRBV5-5 to TRBJ1-2, with 7 bases identical to TRBD1. Germline V lookup: CDR1 SGHKS, CDR2 YYEKEE (reference sequence). V lost 7 bases, J lost 7 bases, and 4 bases stayed unmatched. This CDR3 comprises 11 residues. CDR3 nucleotide sequence: TGTGCCAGCTGGGACAGCTCTGGCTACACCTTC. This encodes CASWDSSGYTF.

V gene TRBV18 combines with J gene TRBJ1-6; D is undetermined. The CDR3 has 15 amino acids. Germline values: CDR1 KGHSH, CDR2 LQKENI. Between the trimmed V and J ends, which lost 1 base and 8 bases, there was a span of 12 bases. For the CDR3, the DNA is TGTGCCAGCTCACCACAGACGGGGAATGATTCACCCCTCCACTTT. Translation: CASSPQTGNDSPLHF.

The chain uses TRBV6-2 or TRBV6-3 and TRBJ1-1; D may be TRBD1 (5 bases). Deletions cut 6 bases from V and 3 bases from J, with 11 bases between. This CDR3 contains 13 residues. The germline CDR1 and CDR2 sequences are MNHEY and SVGEGT. This CDR3 is CASSSDRYTEAFF. CDR3 sequence (DNA): TGTGCCAGCAGCTCCGACAGATACACTGAAGCTTTCTTT.

The chain employs TRBV7-9 and TRBJ2-2; D is perhaps TRBD1 (6 bases). This CDR3 has 15 residues. V lost 5 bases to trimming and J lost 5 bases, with 15 bases between them. CDR1 is SEHNR, CDR2 FQNEAQ, per germline (reference sequence). Written as DNA, the CDR3 is TGTGCCAGCAGCGCGACAGGCCTGCAGACCGGGGAGCTGTTTTTT. This translates into CASSATGLQTGELFF.

The chain joins TRBV19 to TRBJ1-4; TRBD1 agrees at 7 bases. The CDR3 has 15 amino acids. The germline V gene encodes CDR1 LNHDA and CDR2 SQIVND (reference sequence). V lost 4 bases, J lost 0 bases, and 2 bases stayed unmatched. CDR3 amino acids: CASSTDRATNEKLFF. In nucleotides, the CDR3 is TGTGCCAGTAGTACCGACAGGGCAACTAATGAAAAACTGTTTTTT.

This clone was counted between two and nine times. The chain couples TRBV5-4 to TRBJ2-2; D is possibly TRBD2 (6 bases). V gave up 5 bases and J gave up 1 base, with 15 bases separating them. Germline loops: CDR1 SGHNT, CDR2 YYREEE (reference sequence). The CDR3 is 16 amino acids. The CDR3 DNA is TGTGCCAGCAGTAGACTAGTCGGGAGGAACACCGGGGAGCTGTTTTTT. It encodes CASSRLVGRNTGELFF.

This clone has only a few counts. The rearrangement joins TRBV3-1 (or the pseudogene TRBV3-2) to TRBJ2-1; TRBD1 is a possible D gene (8 bases). In germline, CDR1 is LGHDT, CDR2 YNNKEL (reference sequence). Trimming took 4 bases from V and 9 from J, leaving 13 bases between them. The CDR3 totals 13 residues. The CDR3 DNA follows: TGTGCCAGCAGCCTGGACAGGGAGGGTGAGCAGTTCTTC. Translation: CASSLDREGEQFF.

CDR3 DNA: TGTGCCAGCAGTTTCGCAGGGGGAGGCGGCTACACCTTC. Its protein product is CASSFAGGGGYTF. The rearrangement links TRBV12-3 or TRBV12-4 to TRBJ1-2; 7 nucleotides line up with TRBD1. This CDR3 comprises 13 residues. The junction had 6 bases not matched to a gene; V was cut back by 3 bases and J by 8 bases.

Notes on this clone: This same CDR3 is encoded by further DNA sequences in the sample. The chain links TRBV5-6 to TRBJ2-3; TRBD2 matches at 14 bases. This CDR3 region has 15 residues. Germline CDR1 and CDR2: SGHDT and YYEEEE. V dropped 3 bases and J dropped 6; count of bases not matched to a gene: 3. CDR3 in amino acids: CASSSRLAGGDTQYF. As DNA, the CDR3 is TGTGCCAGCAGCTCCAGACTAGCGGGGGGGGATACGCAGTATTTT.

The V call is TRBV7-9, the J call TRBJ2-1, with 16 positions matching TRBD2. Per germline, CDR1 SEHNR and CDR2 FQNEAQ (reference sequence). This CDR3 is 19 amino acids long. V gave up 5 bases and J gave up 1 base; unmatched junction bases: 8. In DNA, the CDR3 is TGTGCCAGCAGCACGGGGACTAGCGGGAGGGCCCGATCCTACAATGAGCAGTTCTTC. This gives the protein CASSTGTSGRARSYNEQFF. The whole variable domain, filled in from reference TRBV7-9 and TRBJ2-1, reads DTGVSQNPRHKITKRGQNVTFRCDPISEHNRLYWYRQTLGQGPEFLTYFQNEAQLEKSRLLSDRFSAERPKGSFSTLEIQRTEQGDSAMYLCASSTGTSGRARSYNEQFFGPGTRLTVL.

This clone was detected once. CDR3: CASSESSGSWDYEQYF. The CDR3 DNA is TGTGCCAGCAGCGAATCTAGCGGGAGCTGGGACTACGAGCAGTACTTC. The chain is built from TRBV21-1 and TRBJ2-7; the table gives TRBD2 as D, unverified against the DNA. TRBV21-1 is assigned pseudogene status. This CDR3 region has 16 residues.

The chain uses TRBV11-3 and TRBJ2-2, with TRBD2 as a possible D gene (5 bases). The CDR3 has 17 residues. Per germline, CDR1 SGHNT and CDR2 YENEEA. V lost 1 base and J 3 bases, leaving 15 bases between the germline ends. The CDR3 is CASSLGSVSADTGELFF. Here the CDR3 DNA reads TGTGCCAGCAGCTTAGGGTCGGTTAGCGCGGACACCGGGGAGCTGTTTTTT.

The chain recombines TRBV6-5 with TRBJ2-1; TRBD1 is a possible D gene (5 bases). The CDR3 covers 15 residues. Germline-derived CDR1 and CDR2 are MNHEY and SVGAGI. Trimming took off 6 bases at V and 1 base at J, with 13 bases between the two ends. For the CDR3, the DNA is TGTGCCAGCAGCCTACAGGCCCAGTCCTACAATGAGCAGTTCTTC. It yields the protein CASSLQAQSYNEQFF.

The table lists this clone with a count of one. The chain joins TRBV19 to TRBJ1-2; D ambiguous. Trimming stripped 6 bases from V and 1 base from J, with 12 bases between. Germline loops: CDR1 LNHDA, CDR2 SQIVND (reference sequence). The CDR3 runs 14 residues. In DNA, the CDR3 is TGTGCCAGTAGCCGCTCTTCAGTTAACTATGGCTACACCTTC. Residues: CASSRSSVNYGYTF.

The chain combines TRBV10-3 with TRBJ1-1, with TRBD1 as a possible D gene (6 bases). The CDR3 is 15 amino acids. V was shortened by 0 bases and J by 6 bases, with 14 bases between the two germline ends. CDR1 is ENHRY and CDR2 is SYGVKD in the germline V gene. The CDR3 spells CAISESRGSGAEAFF. The CDR3 DNA reads as TGTGCCATCAGTGAGTCGAGGGGGAGTGGAGCTGAAGCTTTCTTT.